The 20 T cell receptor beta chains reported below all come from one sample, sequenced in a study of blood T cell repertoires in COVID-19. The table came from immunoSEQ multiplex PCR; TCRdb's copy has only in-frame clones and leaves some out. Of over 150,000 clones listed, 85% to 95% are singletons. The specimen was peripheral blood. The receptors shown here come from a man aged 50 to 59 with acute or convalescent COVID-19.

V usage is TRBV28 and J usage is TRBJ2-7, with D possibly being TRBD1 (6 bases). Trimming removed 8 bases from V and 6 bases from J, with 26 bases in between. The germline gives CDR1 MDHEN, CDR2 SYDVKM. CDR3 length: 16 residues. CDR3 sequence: CASEPSPPLGTLEQYV. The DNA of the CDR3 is TGTGCCAGCGAACCTTCCCCGCCTTTGGGGACACTCGAGCAGTACGTC.

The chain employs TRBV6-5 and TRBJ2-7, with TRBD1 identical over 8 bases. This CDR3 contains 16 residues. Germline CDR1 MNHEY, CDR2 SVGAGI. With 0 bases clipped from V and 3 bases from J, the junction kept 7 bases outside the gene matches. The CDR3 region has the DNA TGTGCCAGCAGTTACTCGCGGGACAGGATCTTCTACGAGCAGTACGTC. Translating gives CASSYSRDRIFYEQYV.

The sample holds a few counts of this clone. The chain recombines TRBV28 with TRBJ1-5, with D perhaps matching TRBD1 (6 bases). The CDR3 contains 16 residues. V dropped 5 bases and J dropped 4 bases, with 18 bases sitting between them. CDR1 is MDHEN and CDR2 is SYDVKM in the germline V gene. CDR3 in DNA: TGTGCCAGCAGTCCTTATCGTCACAGGGTTAATCAGCCCCAGCATTTT. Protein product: CASSPYRHRVNQPQHF. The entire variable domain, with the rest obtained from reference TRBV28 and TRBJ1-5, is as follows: DVKVTQSSRYLVKRTGEKVFLECVQDMDHENMFWYRQDPGLGLRLIYFSYDVKMKEKGDIPEGYSVSREKKERFSLILESASTNQTSMYLCASSPYRHRVNQPQHFGDGTRLSIL.

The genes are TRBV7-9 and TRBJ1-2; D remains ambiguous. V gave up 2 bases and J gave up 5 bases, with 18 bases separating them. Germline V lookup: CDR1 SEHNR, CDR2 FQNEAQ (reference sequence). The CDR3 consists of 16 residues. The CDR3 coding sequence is TGTGCCAGCAGCTTATCTAGCCCGGCAGCAGGATATGGCTACACCTTC. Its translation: CASSLSSPAAGYGYTF.

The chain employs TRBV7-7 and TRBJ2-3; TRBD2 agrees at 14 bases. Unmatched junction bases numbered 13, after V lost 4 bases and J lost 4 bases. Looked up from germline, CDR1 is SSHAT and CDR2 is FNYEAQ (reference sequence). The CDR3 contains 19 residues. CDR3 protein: CASSSVKGLAGASADTQYF. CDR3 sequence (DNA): TGTGCCAGCAGCTCTGTTAAGGGACTAGCGGGAGCTTCTGCAGATACGCAGTATTTT.

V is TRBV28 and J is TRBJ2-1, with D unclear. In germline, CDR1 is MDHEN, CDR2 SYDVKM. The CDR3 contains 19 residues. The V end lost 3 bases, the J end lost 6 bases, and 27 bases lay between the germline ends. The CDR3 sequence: CASSFLLTPSAQTGNEQFF. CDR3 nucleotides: TGTGCCAGCAGTTTCTTACTTACCCCCTCGGCCCAAACGGGCAATGAGCAGTTCTTC.

This chain's CDR3 is CASGRFVNSPLHF. CDR3 nucleotides: TGTGCCAGCGGGAGATTTGTGAATTCACCCCTCCACTTT. The gene calls are TRBV28 and TRBJ1-6; D remains ambiguous. With 8 bases removed from V and 7 bases from J, the gap between germline ends came to 12 bases. CDR3 length: 13 amino acids. Germline values: CDR1 MDHEN, CDR2 SYDVKM.

CDR3 nucleotides: TGTGCCAGCAGTGCCTACGAGGAGGGGTCGAGCTATGGCTACACCTTC. Translating gives CASSAYEEGSSYGYTF. The V gene is TRBV6-1, the J gene TRBJ1-2; perhaps TRBD1 as D (5 bases). This CDR3 spans 16 amino acids. Germline assignment: CDR1 MNHNS and CDR2 SASEGT. Trimming pared 4 bases from V and 4 bases from J, leaving 19 bases between.

The CDR3 bases are TGTGCCAGCTCACCGCGGGAGCTTAATCAAGAGACCCAGTACTTC. Residues: CASSPRELNQETQYF. This chain links TRBV18 with TRBJ2-5, with TRBD2 matching over 7 bases. Germline CDR1 and CDR2: KGHSH and LQKENI. Unmatched junction bases numbered 6, after V lost 3 bases and J lost 2 bases. The CDR3 extends over 15 amino acids.

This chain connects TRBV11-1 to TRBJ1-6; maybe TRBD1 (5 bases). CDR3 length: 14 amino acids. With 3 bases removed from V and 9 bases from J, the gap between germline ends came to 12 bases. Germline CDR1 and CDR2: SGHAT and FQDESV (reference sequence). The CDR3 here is CASSLGLSGSPLHF. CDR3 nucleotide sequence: TGTGCCAGCAGCTTGGGGCTTTCGGGTTCACCCCTCCACTTT.

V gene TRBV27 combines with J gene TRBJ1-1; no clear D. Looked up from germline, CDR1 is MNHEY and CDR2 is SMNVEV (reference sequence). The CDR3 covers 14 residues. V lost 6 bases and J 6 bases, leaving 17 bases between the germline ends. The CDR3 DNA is TGTGCCAGCAGCCCGTACCCCAAACTGTCTGAAGCTTTCTTT. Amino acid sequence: CASSPYPKLSEAFF.

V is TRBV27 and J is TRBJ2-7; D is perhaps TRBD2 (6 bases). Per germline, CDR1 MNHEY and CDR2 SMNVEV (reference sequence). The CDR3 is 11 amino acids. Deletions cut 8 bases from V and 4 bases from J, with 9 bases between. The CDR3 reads CASGLPYEQYF. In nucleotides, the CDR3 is TGTGCCAGCGGACTACCATACGAGCAGTACTTC.

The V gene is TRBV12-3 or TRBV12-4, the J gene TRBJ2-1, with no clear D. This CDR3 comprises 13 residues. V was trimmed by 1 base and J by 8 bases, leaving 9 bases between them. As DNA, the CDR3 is TGTGCCAGCAGTTTAGACAGTTTAGATGAGCAGTTCTTC. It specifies CASSLDSLDEQFF.

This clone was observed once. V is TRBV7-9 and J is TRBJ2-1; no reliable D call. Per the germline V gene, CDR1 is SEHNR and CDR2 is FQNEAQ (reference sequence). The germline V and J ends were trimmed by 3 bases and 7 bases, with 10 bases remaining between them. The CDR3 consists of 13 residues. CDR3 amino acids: CASSFGGRNEQFF. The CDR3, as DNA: TGTGCCAGCAGCTTTGGCGGCCGGAATGAGCAGTTCTTC.

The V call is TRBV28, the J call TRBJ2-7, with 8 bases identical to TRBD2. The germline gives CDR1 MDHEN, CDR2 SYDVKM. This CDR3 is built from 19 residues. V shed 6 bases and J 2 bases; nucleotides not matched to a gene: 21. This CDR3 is CASSPVGLVSGSLTYEQYF. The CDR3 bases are TGTGCCAGCAGCCCTGTGGGTTTGGTAAGCGGGAGTCTGACCTACGAGCAGTACTTC. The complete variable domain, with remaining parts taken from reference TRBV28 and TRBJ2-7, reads DVKVTQSSRYLVKRTGEKVFLECVQDMDHENMFWYRQDPGLGLRLIYFSYDVKMKEKGDIPEGYSVSREKKERFSLILESASTNQTSMYLCASSPVGLVSGSLTYEQYFGPGTRLTVT.

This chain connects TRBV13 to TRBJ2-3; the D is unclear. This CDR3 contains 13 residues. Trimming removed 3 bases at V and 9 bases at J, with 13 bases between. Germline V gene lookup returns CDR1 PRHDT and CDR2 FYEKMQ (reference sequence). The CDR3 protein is CASSFTNRGTQYF. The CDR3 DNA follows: TGTGCCAGCAGCTTTACGAACCGAGGAACGCAGTATTTT.

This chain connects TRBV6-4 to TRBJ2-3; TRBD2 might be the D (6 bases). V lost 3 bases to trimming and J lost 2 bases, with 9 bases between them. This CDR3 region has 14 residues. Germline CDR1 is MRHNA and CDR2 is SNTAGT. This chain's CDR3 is CASSEGLDTDTQYF. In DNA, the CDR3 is TGTGCCAGCAGTGAGGGACTCGACACAGATACGCAGTATTTT.

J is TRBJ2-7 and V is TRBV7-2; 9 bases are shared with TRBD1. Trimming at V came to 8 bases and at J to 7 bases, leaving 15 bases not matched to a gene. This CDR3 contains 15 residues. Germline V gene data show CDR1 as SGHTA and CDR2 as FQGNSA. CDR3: CASAFGDRATGEQYF. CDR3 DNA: TGTGCCAGCGCTTTTGGGGACAGGGCCACGGGGGAGCAGTACTTC.

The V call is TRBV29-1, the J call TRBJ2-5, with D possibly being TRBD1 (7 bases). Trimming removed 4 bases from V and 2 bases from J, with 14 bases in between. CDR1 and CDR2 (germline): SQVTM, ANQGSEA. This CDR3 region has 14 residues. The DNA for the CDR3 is TGCAGCGTTGTGGACAGGAGGGCACAAGAGACCCAGTACTTC. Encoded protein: CSVVDRRAQETQYF.

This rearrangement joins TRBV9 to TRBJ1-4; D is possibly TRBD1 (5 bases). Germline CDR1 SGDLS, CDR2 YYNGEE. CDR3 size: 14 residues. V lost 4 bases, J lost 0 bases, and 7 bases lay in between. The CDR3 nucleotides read TGTGCCAGCAGCCAAGGGGCAACTAATGAAAAACTGTTTTTT. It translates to CASSQGATNEKLFF.